Each of the 13 T cell receptor beta chains below was sequenced from the same sample in a study of blood T cell repertoires in COVID-19. The table came from immunoSEQ multiplex PCR; TCRdb's copy has only in-frame clones and leaves some out. The sample lists 350,000 to 400,000 clones; 88% were seen once. Sequenced input: PBMCs or T cells enriched from blood (not recorded which). These receptor sequences come from a woman in her twenties or thirties with acute COVID-19.

The chain is built from TRBV27 and TRBJ2-2; 8 nucleotides line up with TRBD2. Trimming cost V 0 bases and J 5 bases; bases outside gene matches: 8. The CDR3 runs 17 residues. From germline, CDR1 is MNHEY and CDR2 SMNVEV (reference sequence). The CDR3 loop is CASSLSYRASGTGELFF. DNA for the CDR3: TGTGCCAGCAGTTTATCCTATCGGGCTAGCGGGACCGGGGAGCTGTTTTTT.

This chain uses TRBV5-1 with TRBJ2-1; D call uncertain. Germline V gene data show CDR1 as SGHRS and CDR2 as YFSETQ. V lost 0 bases and J 2 bases, leaving 9 bases between the germline ends. The CDR3 spans 15 residues. CDR3 sequence (DNA): TGCGCCAGCAGCTTGGGAGGTCCGCCCTACAATGAGCAGTTCTTC. It specifies CASSLGGPPYNEQFF.

The chain combines TRBV19 with TRBJ1-5, with no clear D. The length of the CDR3 is 13 residues. V lost 8 bases and J 2 bases, leaving 10 bases between the germline ends. Germline-derived CDR1 and CDR2 are LNHDA and SQIVND (reference sequence). CDR3 in amino acids: CASVAAGNQPQHF. The CDR3 nucleotides are TGTGCCAGTGTTGCCGCGGGCAATCAGCCCCAGCATTTT. Supplemented by reference TRBV19 and TRBJ1-5, the full variable domain reads DGGITQSPKYLFRKEGQNVTLSCEQNLNHDAMYWYRQDPGQGLRLIYYSQIVNDFQKGDIAEGYSVSREKKESFPLTVTSAQKNPTAFYLCASVAAGNQPQHFGDGTRLSIL.

CDR3 in DNA: TGTGCCAGCAGTCCGGCGGGGGCGGCTTTCTACAATGAGCAGTTCTTC. It is translated as CASSPAGAAFYNEQFF. The chain links TRBV2 to TRBJ2-1; TRBD2 is a possible D gene (7 bases). This CDR3 spans 16 amino acids. V lost 5 bases and J 3 bases, leaving 17 bases between the germline ends. The germline V gene encodes CDR1 SNHLY and CDR2 FYNNEI.

The chain combines TRBV19 with TRBJ2-3; TRBD2 matches 7 bases. The CDR3 is 16 residues long. Germline V lookup: CDR1 LNHDA, CDR2 SQIVND (reference sequence). Trimming removed 3 bases from V and 1 base from J; junction bases left unmatched: 7. The CDR3 protein is CASSIPGRDGTDTQYF. CDR3 bases: TGTGCCAGTAGTATCCCGGGGAGGGATGGCACAGATACGCAGTATTTT.

As for this clone: Distinct nucleotide sequences in the sample also encode this CDR3. The rearrangement joins TRBV24-1 to TRBJ2-7; D is undetermined. The V gene's germline CDR1 is KGHDR and CDR2 SFDVKD. This CDR3 is 13 amino acids long. Trimming removed 4 bases from V and 1 base from J, with 7 bases in between. The CDR3 DNA follows: TGTGCCACCAGTGACCCCTCTTCCTACGAGCAGTACTTC. Its protein product is CATSDPSSYEQYF.

The chain is built from TRBV5-5 and TRBJ2-3; 8 nucleotides align to TRBD1. Germline loops: CDR1 SGHKS, CDR2 YYEKEE (reference sequence). The CDR3 covers 17 residues. With V trimmed by 3 bases and J by 3 bases, 12 bases remained unmatched. The chain's CDR3 is CASSSRQGTRLTDTQYF. The DNA of the CDR3 is TGTGCCAGCAGCTCCCGACAGGGGACCAGATTGACAGATACGCAGTATTTT.

J is TRBJ2-3 and V is TRBV15, with 7 nucleotides matching TRBD2. This CDR3 spans 18 amino acids. V was pared by 5 bases and J by 0 bases, with 14 bases of the junction left unmatched. CDR1 and CDR2 (germline): LNHNV, YYDKDF (reference sequence). The CDR3 sequence: CATSGAEALAGSTDTQYF. The CDR3 DNA reads as TGTGCCACCAGCGGGGCCGAGGCGTTAGCGGGTAGCACAGATACGCAGTATTTT.

The chain has TRBV18 and TRBJ1-5; 7 bases agree with TRBD1. V gave up 2 bases and J gave up 3 bases; unmatched junction bases: 4. This CDR3 has 15 residues. Germline CDR1 KGHSH, CDR2 LQKENI. CDR3 sequence: CASSPTTGPNQPQHF. The DNA for the CDR3 is TGTGCCAGCTCACCAACGACAGGGCCCAATCAGCCCCAGCATTTT.

The V and J genes are TRBV27 and TRBJ2-2, with 7 bases matching TRBD2. The germline V gene encodes CDR1 MNHEY and CDR2 SMNVEV (reference sequence). This CDR3 has 14 amino acids. The trim removed 5 bases at V and 4 bases at J, leaving 4 bases unmatched. The CDR3 region has the DNA TGTGCCAGCAGTCAGCGGGGATCCACCGGGGAGCTGTTTTTT. Translation gives CASSQRGSTGELFF.

This chain connects TRBV27 to TRBJ2-7; no reliable D call. In germline, CDR1 is MNHEY, CDR2 SMNVEV (reference sequence). The CDR3 spans 13 residues. The V end was cut by 6 bases, the J end by 2 bases, with 11 bases between. The CDR3 protein is CASSRPFAYEQYF. The CDR3 DNA follows: TGTGCCAGCAGCAGGCCCTTTGCCTACGAGCAGTACTTC.

This clone was counted a few times. The V gene is TRBV29-1, the J gene TRBJ2-3, with TRBD2 matching over 7 bases. CDR1 and CDR2 from the germline V gene are SQVTM and ANQGSEA. The V segment lost 1 base and the J segment 4 bases; nucleotides outside the gene matches: 5. This CDR3 region has 14 residues. As DNA, the CDR3 is TGCAGCGTTGAAGGGGGCCGGGGGGCAGATACGCAGTATTTT. It is translated as CSVEGGRGADTQYF.

This clone was recorded once. Other DNA sequences from this sample encode an identical CDR3 as well. The rearrangement joins TRBV5-1 to TRBJ2-1; 8 positions match TRBD2. Germline CDR1 and CDR2: SGHRS and YFSETQ. With V trimmed by 3 bases and J by 4 bases, 6 bases remained unmatched. The CDR3 covers 15 residues. CDR3 nucleotides: TGCGCCAGCAGCTCCACTAGCGGATCATACAATGAGCAGTTCTTC. The encoded protein is CASSSTSGSYNEQFF. The entire variable domain, with the rest obtained from reference TRBV5-1 and TRBJ2-1, is as follows: KAGVTQTPRYLIKTRGQQVTLSCSPISGHRSVSWYQQTPGQGLQFLFEYFSETQRNKGNFPGRFSGRQFSNSRSEMNVSTLELGDSALYLCASSSTSGSYNEQFFGPGTRLTVL.